This is a list of T cell receptor beta chains from one sample in a study of metastatic and nonmetastatic thyroid tumors. MiXCR reprocessed the PCR reads for TCRdb. The sample lists about 93,000 clones; 10% to 15% were seen once. Sequenced material: blood. These receptors all stem from a female donor with papillary thyroid cancer or a benign thyroid nodule (not recorded which). Some clones in this sample may be carry-over from other donors' samples. The CDR3 runs from the conserved cysteine through the conserved F or W. A D gene is named only where the DNA matches it firmly. Size is stated for part of the rows, as once, few or many counts, or as a class when the clone is expanded.

D gene,V gene,J gene,clone size,CDR3 protein,CDR3 DNA
TRBD1,TRBV5-4,TRBJ1-1,few,CASRGGQATEAFF,TGTGCCAGCAGGGGCGGACAGGCGACTGAAGCTTTCTTT
-,TRBV28,TRBJ1-5,many,CASSSPSDQPQHF,TGTGCCAGCAGTTCCCCGTCTGATCAGCCCCAGCATTTT
TRBD1,TRBV29-1,TRBJ2-1,many,CSAPGTGGYNEQFF,TGCAGCGCCCCGGGGACAGGGGGATACAATGAGCAGTTCTTC
TRBD2,TRBV6-5,TRBJ2-1,many,CASSYSGAGVGNEQFF,TGTGCCAGCAGTTACTCAGGAGCGGGAGTGGGAAATGAGCAGTTCTTC
-,TRBV20-1,TRBJ2-7,many,CSARDSGSEPTEQYF,TGCAGTGCTAGAGATTCGGGGTCAGAGCCTACGGAGCAGTACTTC
-,TRBV28,TRBJ1-1,-,CASILTVKNTEAFF,TGTGCCAGCATCCTCACAGTGAAGAACACTGAAGCTTTCTTT
-,TRBV30,TRBJ1-2,-,CAWRNSGLYGYTF,TGTGCCTGGAGGAACAGTGGGTTATATGGCTACACCTTC
-,TRBV6-9,TRBJ2-7,-,CASSERVFQYF,TGTGCCAGCAGCGAAAGGGTTTTTCAGTACTTC
-,TRBV19,TRBJ2-4,many,CASSLIRQGGRETLAKNIQYF,TGTGCCAGTAGTCTCATAAGACAGGGAGGACGAGAAACTCTAGCCAAAAACATTCAGTACTTC
TRBD2,TRBV11-2,TRBJ2-1,few,CASSTGTSGINEQFF,TGTGCCAGCAGCACCGGGACTAGCGGGATTAATGAGCAGTTCTTC
-,TRBV4-1,TRBJ2-7,many,CASSHSVGGYEQYF,TGCGCCAGCAGCCACAGCGTAGGGGGTTACGAGCAGTACTTC
-,TRBV19,TRBJ2-6,many,CASSSRLAAGANVLTF,TGTGCCAGTAGTTCTCGCTTGGCGGCTGGGGCCAACGTCCTGACTTTC
TRBD2,TRBV6-2/TRBV6-3,TRBJ2-7,many,CASSYTGGLAHEQYF,TGTGCCAGCAGTTACACCGGCGGACTAGCTCACGAGCAGTACTTC
-,TRBV29-1,TRBJ1-1,many,CSVEKGSYTEAFF,TGCAGCGTTGAAAAGGGGAGTTACACTGAAGCTTTCTTT
-,TRBV29-1,TRBJ1-1,many,CSVGSYTEAFF,TGCAGCGTTGGGTCCTACACTGAAGCTTTCTTT
TRBD1,TRBV5-6,TRBJ2-3,many,CASSLGPGQLTDTQYF,TGTGCCAGCAGCTTGGGTCCGGGACAGCTTACAGATACGCAGTATTTT
TRBD1,TRBV11-2,TRBJ1-2,many,CASSLTGGGYGYTF,TGTGCCAGCAGCTTGACAGGGGGCGGGTATGGCTACACCTTC
-,TRBV7-6,TRBJ2-5,many,CASSLATGEGILTQETQYF,TGTGCCAGCAGCTTAGCGACGGGGGAAGGAATATTGACGCAAGAGACCCAGTACTTC
TRBD1,TRBV2,TRBJ1-4,many,CASSARQGTNEKLFF,TGTGCCAGCAGCGCCCGACAGGGGACTAATGAAAAACTGTTTTTT
-,TRBV20-1,TRBJ1-6,many,CSARVGSSYNSPLHF,TGCAGTGCTAGGGTCGGGAGCTCCTATAATTCACCCCTCCACTTT
-,TRBV9,TRBJ2-1,many,CASSRGTYNEQFF,TGTGCCAGCAGCCGTGGTACATACAATGAGCAGTTCTTC
TRBD1,TRBV7-2,TRBJ2-7,many,CASSPGTGGFYEQYF,TGTGCCAGCAGCCCAGGGACAGGTGGGTTCTACGAGCAGTACTTC
TRBD2,TRBV15,TRBJ2-7,many,CATSRSSGSYEQYF,TGTGCCACCAGCAGGTCTAGCGGGAGTTACGAGCAGTACTTC
-,TRBV7-2,TRBJ2-1,many,CASSSGLLSYNEQFF,TGTGCCAGCAGCTCCGGACTCCTCTCCTACAATGAGCAGTTCTTC
-,TRBV19,TRBJ1-1,many,CASSPLLGRGDTEAFF,TGTGCCAGTAGTCCACTCTTAGGAAGAGGGGACACTGAAGCTTTCTTT
-,TRBV4-3,TRBJ1-4,many,CASSQDVSGGREKLFF,TGCGCCAGCAGCCAAGACGTGTCGGGGGGGCGTGAAAAACTGTTTTTT
-,TRBV30,TRBJ2-2,-,CAWSPRGASTGELFF,TGTGCCTGGAGTCCACGCGGTGCCTCGACCGGTGAGCTGTTTTTT
-,TRBV20-1,TRBJ1-1,-,CSARVSGDLGTEAFF,TGCAGTGCTAGAGTTTCGGGGGACTTAGGCACTGAAGCTTTCTTT
-,TRBV5-4,TRBJ1-1,many,CASSSRQGSTEAFF,TGTGCCAGCAGCTCTCGGCAGGGCAGCACTGAAGCTTTCTTT
TRBD1,TRBV4-2,TRBJ2-2,many,CASSQDWTGFTGELFF,TGTGCCAGCAGCCAAGACTGGACAGGGTTCACCGGGGAGCTGTTTTTT
TRBD1,TRBV29-1,TRBJ2-1,many,CSTPTGKRGNEQFF,TGCAGCACCCCGACAGGGAAGAGAGGTAATGAGCAGTTCTTC
TRBD2,TRBV30,TRBJ2-1,many,CAWSVGTSVCNEQFF,TGTGCCTGGAGTGTAGGGACTAGCGTCTGCAATGAGCAGTTCTTC
TRBD2,TRBV7-9,TRBJ2-1,many,CASSPGGGPREQFF,TGTGCCAGCAGCCCCGGGGGGGGACCGCGTGAGCAGTTCTTC